The sequence of this TCR beta chain was determined in a study of early T cells in non-severe SARS-CoV-2 infection. About the study: Whole-blood bulk RNA, unsorted, was sequenced, and chains were unpaired. Study-wide findings and caveats: CD4 and private specificities were missed by VDJdb matching, which favored anti-spike CD8 responses.

This clonotype was detected only a few times. The antigen is unknown. V was clipped by 4 bases and J by 10 bases; unmatched bases: 7. CDR1 is MDHEN and CDR2 is SYDVKM in the germline V gene. This CDR3 is 15 amino acids long. Researchers attached unique molecular identifiers to individual cDNA molecules. TCRdb called the 5' RACE reads again in MiXCR, with one record for every CDR3 protein. The sample includes more than 45,000 distinct CDR3 sequences, around an eighth of them seen just once. The origin of this receptor is an adult who was a healthcare worker with PCR-confirmed SARS-CoV-2 infection or an uninfected control (not recorded which). V usage is TRBV28 and J usage is TRBJ1-6, with TRBD1 matching over 10 bases. Sequences were obtained from whole blood. The CDR3, as DNA: TGTGCCAGCAGTTCTCCGGGACAGGGGAGATCACCCCTCCACTTT. Translating gives CASSSPGQGRSPLHF.